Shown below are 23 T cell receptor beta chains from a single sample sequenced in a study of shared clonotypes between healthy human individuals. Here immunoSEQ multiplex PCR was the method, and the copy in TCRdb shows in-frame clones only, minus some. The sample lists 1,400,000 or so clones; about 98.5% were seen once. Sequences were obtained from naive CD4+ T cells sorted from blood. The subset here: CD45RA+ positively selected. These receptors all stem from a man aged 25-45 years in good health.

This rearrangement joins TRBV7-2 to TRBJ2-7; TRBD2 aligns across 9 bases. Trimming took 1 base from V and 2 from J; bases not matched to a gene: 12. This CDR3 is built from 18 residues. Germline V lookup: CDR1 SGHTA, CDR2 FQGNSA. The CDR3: CASSLGGSGRGRTYEQYF. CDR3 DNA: TGTGCCAGCAGCTTAGGGGGTAGCGGGAGAGGGCGAACCTACGAGCAGTACTTC.

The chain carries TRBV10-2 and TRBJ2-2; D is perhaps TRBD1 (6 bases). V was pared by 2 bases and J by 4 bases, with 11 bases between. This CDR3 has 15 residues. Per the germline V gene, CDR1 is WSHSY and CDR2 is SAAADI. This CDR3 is CASSEIVGGTGELFF. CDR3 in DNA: TGCGCCAGCAGTGAGATTGTAGGGGGCACCGGGGAGCTGTTTTTT.

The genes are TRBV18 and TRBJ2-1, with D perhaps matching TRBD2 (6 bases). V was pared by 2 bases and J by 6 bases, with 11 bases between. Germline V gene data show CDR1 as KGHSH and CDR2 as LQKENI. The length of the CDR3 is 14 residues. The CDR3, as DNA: TGTGCCAGCTCACCAAACGACGGGGGCAATGAGCAGTTCTTC. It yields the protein CASSPNDGGNEQFF.

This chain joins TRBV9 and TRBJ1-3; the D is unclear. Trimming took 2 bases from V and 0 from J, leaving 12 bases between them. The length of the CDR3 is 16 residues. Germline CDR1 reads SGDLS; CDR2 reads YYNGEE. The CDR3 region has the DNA TGTGCCAGCAGCGTTCATCTCGGGAGCTCTGGAAACACCATATATTTT. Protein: CASSVHLGSSGNTIYF.

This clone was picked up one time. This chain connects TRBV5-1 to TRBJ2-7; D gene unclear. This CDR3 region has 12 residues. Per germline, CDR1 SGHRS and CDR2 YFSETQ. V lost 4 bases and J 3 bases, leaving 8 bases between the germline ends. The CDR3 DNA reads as TGCGCCAGCAGCGCGGTTGACTACGAGCAGTACTTC. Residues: CASSAVDYEQYF.

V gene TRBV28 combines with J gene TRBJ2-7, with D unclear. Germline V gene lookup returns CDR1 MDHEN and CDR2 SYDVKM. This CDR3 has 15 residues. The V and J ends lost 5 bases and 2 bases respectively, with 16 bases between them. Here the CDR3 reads CASSPPASGAYEQYF. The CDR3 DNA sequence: TGTGCCAGCAGTCCTCCGGCTAGTGGGGCCTACGAGCAGTACTTC.

The CDR3 loop is CASSLGSNQPQHF. Here the CDR3 DNA reads TGTGCCAGCAGTTTAGGCAGCAATCAGCCCCAGCATTTT. The J gene is TRBJ1-5, the V gene TRBV6-6, with D unclear. V lost 4 bases and J lost 1, with 5 bases in between. The CDR3 extends over 13 amino acids. Germline V gives CDR1 MNHNY, CDR2 SVGAGI (reference sequence).

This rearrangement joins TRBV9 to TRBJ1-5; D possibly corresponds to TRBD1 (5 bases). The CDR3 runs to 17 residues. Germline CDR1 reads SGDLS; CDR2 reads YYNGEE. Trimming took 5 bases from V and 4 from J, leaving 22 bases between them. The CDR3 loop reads CASSRGPTGWQNQPQHF. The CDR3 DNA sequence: TGTGCCAGCAGTAGGGGACCTACAGGATGGCAAAATCAGCCCCAGCATTTT.

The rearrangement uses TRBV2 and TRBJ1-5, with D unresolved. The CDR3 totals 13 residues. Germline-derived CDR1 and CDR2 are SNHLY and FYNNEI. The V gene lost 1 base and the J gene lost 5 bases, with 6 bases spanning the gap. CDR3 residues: CASSEGEDQPQHF. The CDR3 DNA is TGTGCCAGCAGTGAAGGGGAAGATCAGCCCCAGCATTTT.

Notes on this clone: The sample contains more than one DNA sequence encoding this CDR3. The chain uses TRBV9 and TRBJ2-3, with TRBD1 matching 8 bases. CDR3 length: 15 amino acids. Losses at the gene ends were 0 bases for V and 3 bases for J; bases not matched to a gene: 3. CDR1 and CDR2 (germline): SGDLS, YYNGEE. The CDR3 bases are TGTGCCAGCAGCGTAGTTGGGACAGGTACAGATACGCAGTATTTT. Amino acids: CASSVVGTGTDTQYF.

The CDR3 is CASIRGAATNEKLFF. The CDR3 bases are TGTGCCAGCATTCGGGGGGCGGCAACTAATGAAAAACTGTTTTTT. The chain combines TRBV2 with TRBJ1-4; a weak D match, TRBD1 (6 bases). The V and J ends lost 7 bases and 0 bases respectively, with 12 bases between them. The CDR3 is 15 amino acids. The germline CDR1 and CDR2 sequences are SNHLY and FYNNEI.

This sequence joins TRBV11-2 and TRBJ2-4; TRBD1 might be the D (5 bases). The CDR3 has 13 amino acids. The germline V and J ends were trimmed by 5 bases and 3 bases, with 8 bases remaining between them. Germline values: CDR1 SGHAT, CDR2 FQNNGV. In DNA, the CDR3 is TGTGCCAGCAGCCCAGGGATCAAAAACATTCAGTACTTC. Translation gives CASSPGIKNIQYF.

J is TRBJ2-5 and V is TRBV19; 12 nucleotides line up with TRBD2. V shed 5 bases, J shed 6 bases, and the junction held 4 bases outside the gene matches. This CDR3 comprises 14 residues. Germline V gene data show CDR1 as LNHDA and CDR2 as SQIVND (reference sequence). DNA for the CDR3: TGTGCCAGTAGTGTGACTAGCGGGAGTAAGACCCAGTACTTC. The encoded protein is CASSVTSGSKTQYF.

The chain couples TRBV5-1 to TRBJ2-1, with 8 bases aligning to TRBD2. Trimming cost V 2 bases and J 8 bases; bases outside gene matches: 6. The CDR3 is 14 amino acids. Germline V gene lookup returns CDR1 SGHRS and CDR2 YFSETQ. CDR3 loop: CASSFRTSIDEQFF. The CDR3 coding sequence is TGCGCCAGCAGCTTTAGGACTAGCATAGATGAGCAGTTCTTC.

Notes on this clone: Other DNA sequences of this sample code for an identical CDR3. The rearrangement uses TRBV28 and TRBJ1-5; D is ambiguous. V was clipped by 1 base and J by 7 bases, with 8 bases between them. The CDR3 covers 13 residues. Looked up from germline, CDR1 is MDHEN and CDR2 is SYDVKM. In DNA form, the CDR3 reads TGTGCCAGCAGTTTATTGGGTACCCAGCCCCAGCATTTT. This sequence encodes CASSLLGTQPQHF.

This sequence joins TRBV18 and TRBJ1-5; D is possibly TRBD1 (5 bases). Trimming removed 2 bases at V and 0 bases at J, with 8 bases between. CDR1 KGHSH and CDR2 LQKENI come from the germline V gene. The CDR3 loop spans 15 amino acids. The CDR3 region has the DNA TGTGCCAGCTCACCAAGAGACAGTAGCAATCAGCCCCAGCATTTT. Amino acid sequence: CASSPRDSSNQPQHF.

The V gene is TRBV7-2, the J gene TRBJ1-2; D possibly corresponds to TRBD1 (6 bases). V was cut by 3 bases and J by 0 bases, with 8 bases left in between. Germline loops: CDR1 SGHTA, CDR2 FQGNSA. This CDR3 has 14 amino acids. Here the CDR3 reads CASSFKGANYGYTF. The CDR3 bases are TGTGCCAGCAGCTTTAAGGGGGCTAACTATGGCTACACCTTC.

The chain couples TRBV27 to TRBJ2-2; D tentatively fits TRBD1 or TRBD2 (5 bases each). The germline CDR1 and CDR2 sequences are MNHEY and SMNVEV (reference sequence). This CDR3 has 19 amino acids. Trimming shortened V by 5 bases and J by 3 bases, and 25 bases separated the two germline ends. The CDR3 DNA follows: TGTGCCAGCAGTACCCTGACAACTCGGGACGGAGGCTACACCGGGGAGCTGTTTTTT. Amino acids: CASSTLTTRDGGYTGELFF.

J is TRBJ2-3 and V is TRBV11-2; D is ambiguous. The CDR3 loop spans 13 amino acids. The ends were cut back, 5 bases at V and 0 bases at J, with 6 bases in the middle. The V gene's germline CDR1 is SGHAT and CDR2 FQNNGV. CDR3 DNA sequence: TGTGCCAGCAGCCGGGCTAGCACAGATACGCAGTATTTT. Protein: CASSRASTDTQYF.

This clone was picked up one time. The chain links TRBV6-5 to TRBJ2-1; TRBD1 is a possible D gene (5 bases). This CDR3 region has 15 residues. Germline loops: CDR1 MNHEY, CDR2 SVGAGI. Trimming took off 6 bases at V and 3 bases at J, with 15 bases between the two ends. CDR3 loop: CASSPKGPSYNEQFF. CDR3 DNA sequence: TGTGCCAGCAGCCCGAAGGGGCCGAGCTACAATGAGCAGTTCTTC.

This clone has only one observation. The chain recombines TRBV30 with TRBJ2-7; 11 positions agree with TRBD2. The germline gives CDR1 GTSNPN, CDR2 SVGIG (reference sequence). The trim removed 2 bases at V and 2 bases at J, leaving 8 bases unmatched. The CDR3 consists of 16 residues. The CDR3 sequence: CAWSKGAGLAAYEQYF. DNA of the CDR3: TGTGCCTGGAGTAAGGGGGCGGGACTAGCGGCCTACGAGCAGTACTTC.

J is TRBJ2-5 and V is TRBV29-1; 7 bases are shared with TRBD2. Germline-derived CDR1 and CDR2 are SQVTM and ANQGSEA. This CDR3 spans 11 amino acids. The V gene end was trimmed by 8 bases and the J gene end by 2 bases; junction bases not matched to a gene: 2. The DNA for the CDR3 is TGCAGCTCGGGACTACAAGAGACCCAGTACTTC. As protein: CSSGLQETQYF.

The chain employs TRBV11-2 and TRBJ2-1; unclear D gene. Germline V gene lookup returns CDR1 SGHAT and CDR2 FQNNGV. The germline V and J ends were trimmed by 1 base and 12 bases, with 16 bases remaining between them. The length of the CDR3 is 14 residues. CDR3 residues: CASSLALAGAGQFF. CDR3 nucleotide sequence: TGTGCCAGCAGCTTAGCGTTAGCCGGAGCTGGGCAGTTCTTC. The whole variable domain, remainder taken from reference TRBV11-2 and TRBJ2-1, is EAGVAQSPRYKIIEKRQSVAFWCNPISGHATLYWYQQILGQGPKLLIQFQNNGVVDDSQLPKDRFSAERLKGVDSTLKIQPAKLEDSAVYLCASSLALAGAGQFFGPGTRLTVL.